The sequence of this TCR beta chain was determined in a study of technical replicates of blood from a few donors. Clones were read by immunoSEQ multiplex PCR, and TCRdb kept only the in-frame ones, dropping some. Among around 81,000 clones listed, approximately 80% were seen once. Germline values: CDR1 SGHRS, CDR2 YFSETQ. V was pared by 5 bases and J by 2 bases, with 25 bases between. The CDR3 has 18 residues. This sequence joins TRBV5-1 and TRBJ1-2; D uncertain. Sequenced material: PBMCs. The clonotype was recovered from a human donor in good health. Some clones in this sample may be carry-over from other donors' samples. In nucleotides, the CDR3 is TGCGCCAGCAGTTACCTCGGGGAGAGAAGAACCACAAACTATGGCTACACCTTC. It yields the protein CASSYLGERRTTNYGYTF.